The clone carrying this T cell receptor beta chain was seen a single time. Its antigen is unidentified. The entry originates in a study of T cells in narcolepsy. Overall study results and limits: Blood of same and different patients, but not healthy controls, reportedly held recurring autoreactive clonotypes. Comparing one patient's CSF and blood CD4+ clonotypes highlighted HCRT- and TRIB2-specific autoreactive clonotypes.

The CDR3 sequence is 16 residues long. With V trimmed by 0 bases and J by 2 bases, 8 bases remained unmatched. Germline CDR1 SGHRS, CDR2 YFSETQ. TCRdb keeps only in-frame clones here, not all; method: immunoSEQ multiplex PCR. Among roughly 24,000 clones, about 80% were seen once, and the ten largest hold around 1%. The sample taken for sequencing was memory (CD45RA-) CD4+ T cells from blood. The sequence came from a human donor in good health. The chain uses TRBV5-1 and TRBJ2-7; TRBD1 matches at 7 bases. For the CDR3, the DNA is TGCGCCAGCAGCTTGGGTAGACAGGGAAGGCCCTACGAGCAGTACTTC. It specifies CASSLGRQGRPYEQYF.